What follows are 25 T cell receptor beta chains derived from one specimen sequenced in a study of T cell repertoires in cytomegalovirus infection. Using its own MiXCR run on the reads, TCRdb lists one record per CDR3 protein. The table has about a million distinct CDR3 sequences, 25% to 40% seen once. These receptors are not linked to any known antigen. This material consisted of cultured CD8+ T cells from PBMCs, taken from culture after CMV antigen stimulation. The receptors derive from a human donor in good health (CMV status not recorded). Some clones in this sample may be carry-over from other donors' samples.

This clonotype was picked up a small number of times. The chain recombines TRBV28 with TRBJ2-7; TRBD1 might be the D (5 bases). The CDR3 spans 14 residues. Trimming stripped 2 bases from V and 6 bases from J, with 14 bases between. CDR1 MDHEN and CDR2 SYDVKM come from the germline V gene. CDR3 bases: TGTGCCAGCAGTTTAACGCAAAGGGGAAGCGAGCAGTACGTC. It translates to CASSLTQRGSEQYV.

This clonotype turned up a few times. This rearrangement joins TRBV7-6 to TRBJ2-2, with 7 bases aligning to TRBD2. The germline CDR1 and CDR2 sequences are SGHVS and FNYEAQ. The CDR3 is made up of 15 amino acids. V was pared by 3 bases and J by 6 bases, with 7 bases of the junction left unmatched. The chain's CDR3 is CASSLGGPLSGELFF. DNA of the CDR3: TGTGCCAGCAGCTTGGGAGGGCCCCTTTCCGGGGAGCTGTTTTTT.

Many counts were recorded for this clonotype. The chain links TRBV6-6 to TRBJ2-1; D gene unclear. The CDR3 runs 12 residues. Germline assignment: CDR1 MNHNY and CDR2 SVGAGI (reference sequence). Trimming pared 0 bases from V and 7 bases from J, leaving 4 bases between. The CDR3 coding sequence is TGTGCCAGCAGTTACTCACTAAATGAGCAGTTCTTC. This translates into CASSYSLNEQFF.

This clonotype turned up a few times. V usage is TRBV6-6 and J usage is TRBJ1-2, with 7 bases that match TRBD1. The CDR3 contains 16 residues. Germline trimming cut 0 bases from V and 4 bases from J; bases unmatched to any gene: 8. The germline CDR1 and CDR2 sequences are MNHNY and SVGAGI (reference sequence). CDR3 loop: CASSYSPTGHPYGYTF. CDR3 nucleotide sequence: TGTGCCAGCAGTTACTCGCCGACAGGGCATCCCTATGGCTACACCTTC.

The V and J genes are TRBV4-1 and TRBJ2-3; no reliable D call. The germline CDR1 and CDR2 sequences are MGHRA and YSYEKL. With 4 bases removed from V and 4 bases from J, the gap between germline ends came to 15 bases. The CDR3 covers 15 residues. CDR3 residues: CASSLYGPGADTQYF. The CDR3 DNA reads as TGCGCCAGCAGCCTTTATGGACCCGGCGCAGATACGCAGTATTTT.

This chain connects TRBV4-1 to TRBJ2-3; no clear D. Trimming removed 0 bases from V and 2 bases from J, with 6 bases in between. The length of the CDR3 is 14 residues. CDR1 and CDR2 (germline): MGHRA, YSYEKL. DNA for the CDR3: TGCGCCAGCAGCCAAGAAGTCTCCACAGATACGCAGTATTTT. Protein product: CASSQEVSTDTQYF.

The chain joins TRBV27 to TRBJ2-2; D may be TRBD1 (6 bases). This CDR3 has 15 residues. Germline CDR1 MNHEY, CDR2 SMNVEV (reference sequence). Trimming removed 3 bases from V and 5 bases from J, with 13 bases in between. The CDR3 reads CASSFRGARTGELFF. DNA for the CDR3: TGTGCCAGCAGTTTCAGGGGCGCAAGAACCGGGGAGCTGTTTTTT.

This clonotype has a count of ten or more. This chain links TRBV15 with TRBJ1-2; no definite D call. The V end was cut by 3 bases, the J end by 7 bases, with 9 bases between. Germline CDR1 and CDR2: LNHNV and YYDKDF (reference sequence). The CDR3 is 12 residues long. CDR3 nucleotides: TGTGCCACCAGCAGCGGGGTTTTTGGCTACACCTTC. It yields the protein CATSSGVFGYTF.

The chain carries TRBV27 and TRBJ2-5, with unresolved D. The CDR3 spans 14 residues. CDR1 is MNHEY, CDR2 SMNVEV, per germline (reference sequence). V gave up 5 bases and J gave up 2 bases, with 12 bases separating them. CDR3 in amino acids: CASSPEWDQETQYF. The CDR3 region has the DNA TGTGCCAGCAGTCCCGAATGGGATCAAGAGACCCAGTACTTC.

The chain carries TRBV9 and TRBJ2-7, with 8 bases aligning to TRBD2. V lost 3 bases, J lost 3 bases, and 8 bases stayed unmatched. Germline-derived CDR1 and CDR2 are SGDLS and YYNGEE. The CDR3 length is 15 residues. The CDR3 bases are TGTGCCAGCAGCGCAGCGGGGGACAAGCGCTACGAGCAGTACTTC. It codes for CASSAAGDKRYEQYF.

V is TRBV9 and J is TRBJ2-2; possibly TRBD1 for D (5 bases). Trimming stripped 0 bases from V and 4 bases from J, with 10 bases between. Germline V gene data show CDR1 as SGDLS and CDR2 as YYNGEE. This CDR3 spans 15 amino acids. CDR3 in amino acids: CASSVDLDTTGELFF. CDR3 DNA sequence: TGTGCCAGCAGCGTAGACCTGGACACCACCGGGGAGCTGTTTTTT.

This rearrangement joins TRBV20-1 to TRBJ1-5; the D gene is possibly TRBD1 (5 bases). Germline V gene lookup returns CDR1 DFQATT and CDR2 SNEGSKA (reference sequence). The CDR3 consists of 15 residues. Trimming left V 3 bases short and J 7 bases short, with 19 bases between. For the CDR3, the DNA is TGCAGTGCTAGTTATGCTCGGGACTTGAAGCAGCCCCAGCATTTT. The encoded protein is CSASYARDLKQPQHF.

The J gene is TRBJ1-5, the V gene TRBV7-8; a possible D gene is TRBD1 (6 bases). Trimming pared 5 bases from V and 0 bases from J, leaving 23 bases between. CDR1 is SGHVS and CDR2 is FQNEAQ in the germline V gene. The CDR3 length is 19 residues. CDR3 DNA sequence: TGTGCCAGCAGCCTAAGGACAGATCCTACCGTTTATAGCAATCAGCCCCAGCATTTT. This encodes CASSLRTDPTVYSNQPQHF.

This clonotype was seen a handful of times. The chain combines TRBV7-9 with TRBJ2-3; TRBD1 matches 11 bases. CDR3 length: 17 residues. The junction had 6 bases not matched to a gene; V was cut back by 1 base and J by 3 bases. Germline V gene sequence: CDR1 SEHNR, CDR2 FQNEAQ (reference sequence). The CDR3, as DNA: TGTGCCAGCAGCTTAGTCACCGGGACAGGGGGGACAGATACGCAGTATTTT. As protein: CASSLVTGTGGTDTQYF.

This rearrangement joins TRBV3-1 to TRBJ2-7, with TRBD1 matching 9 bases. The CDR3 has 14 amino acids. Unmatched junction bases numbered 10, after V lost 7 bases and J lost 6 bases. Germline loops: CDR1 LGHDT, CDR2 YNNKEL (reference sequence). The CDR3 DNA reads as TGTGCCAGCAATTCGCCCGGGACAGGGATCGAGCAGTACTTC. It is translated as CASNSPGTGIEQYF.

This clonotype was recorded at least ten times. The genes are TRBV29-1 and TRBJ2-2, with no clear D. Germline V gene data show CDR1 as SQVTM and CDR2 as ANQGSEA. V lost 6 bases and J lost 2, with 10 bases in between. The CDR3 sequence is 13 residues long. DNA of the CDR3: TGCAGCGTGGACCACTCCAACACCGGGGAGCTGTTTTTT. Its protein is CSVDHSNTGELFF.

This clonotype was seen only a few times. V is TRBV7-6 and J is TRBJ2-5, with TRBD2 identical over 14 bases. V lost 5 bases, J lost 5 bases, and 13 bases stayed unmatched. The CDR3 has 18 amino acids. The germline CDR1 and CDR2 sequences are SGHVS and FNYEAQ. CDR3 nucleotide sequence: TGTGCCAGCAGCCCCACGACTAGCGGGGGGGGCCCAAGGGAGACCCAGTACTTC. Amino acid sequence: CASSPTTSGGGPRETQYF.

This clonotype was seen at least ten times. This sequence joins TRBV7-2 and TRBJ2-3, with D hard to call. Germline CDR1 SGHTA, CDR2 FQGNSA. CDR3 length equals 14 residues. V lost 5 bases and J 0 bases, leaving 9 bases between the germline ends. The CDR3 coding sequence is TGTGCCAGCAGCCGATACCGAAGCACAGATACGCAGTATTTT. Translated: CASSRYRSTDTQYF. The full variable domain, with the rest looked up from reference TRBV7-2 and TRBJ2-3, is GAGVSQSPSNKVTEKGKDVELRCDPISGHTALYWYRQSLGQGLEFLIYFQGNSAPDKSGLPSDRFSAERTGGSVSTLTIQRTQQEDSAVYLCASSRYRSTDTQYFGPGTRLTVL.

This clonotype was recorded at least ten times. In DNA form, the CDR3 reads TGTGCCAGCAGCTTCAAGACAGGGACCGGGGAGCTGTTTTTT. Translated: CASSFKTGTGELFF. The V gene is TRBV7-8, the J gene TRBJ2-2, with 7 bases identical to TRBD1. Germline values: CDR1 SGHVS, CDR2 FQNEAQ. The CDR3 runs to 14 residues. The J segment lost 5 bases and the V segment lost 3 bases, leaving 3 bases of the junction unmatched.

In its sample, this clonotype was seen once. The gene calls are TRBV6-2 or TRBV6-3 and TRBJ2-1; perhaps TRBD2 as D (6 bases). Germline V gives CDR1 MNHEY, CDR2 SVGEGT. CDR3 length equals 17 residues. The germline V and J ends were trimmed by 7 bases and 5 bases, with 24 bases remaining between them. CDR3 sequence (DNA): TGTGCCAGCACCCAATGGGGGGATCCAGATCTAGACAATGAGCAGTTCTTC. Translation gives CASTQWGDPDLDNEQFF.

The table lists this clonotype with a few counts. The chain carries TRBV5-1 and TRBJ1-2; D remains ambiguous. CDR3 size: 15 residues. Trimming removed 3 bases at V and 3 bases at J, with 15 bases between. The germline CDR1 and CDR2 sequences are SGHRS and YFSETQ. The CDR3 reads CASSSGGDTDYGYTF. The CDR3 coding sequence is TGCGCCAGCAGCTCCGGAGGAGATACGGACTATGGCTACACCTTC. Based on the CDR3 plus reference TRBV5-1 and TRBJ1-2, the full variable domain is KAGVTQTPRYLIKTRGQQVTLSCSPISGHRSVSWYQQTPGQGLQFLFEYFSETQRNKGNFPGRFSGRQFSNSRSEMNVSTLELGDSALYLCASSSGGDTDYGYTFGSGTRLTVV.

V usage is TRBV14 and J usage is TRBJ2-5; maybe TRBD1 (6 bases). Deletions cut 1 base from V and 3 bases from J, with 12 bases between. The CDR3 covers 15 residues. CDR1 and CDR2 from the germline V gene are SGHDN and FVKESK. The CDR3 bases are TGTGCCAGCAGCCAAGGATGGACAGCTAAAGAGACCCAGTACTTC. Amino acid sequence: CASSQGWTAKETQYF.

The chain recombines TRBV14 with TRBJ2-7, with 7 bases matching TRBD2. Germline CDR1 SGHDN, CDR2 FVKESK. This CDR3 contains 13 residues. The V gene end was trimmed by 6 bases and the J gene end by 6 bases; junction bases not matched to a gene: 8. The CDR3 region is CASSLEGTIEQYF. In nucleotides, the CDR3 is TGTGCCAGCAGTCTCGAGGGGACTATCGAGCAGTACTTC.

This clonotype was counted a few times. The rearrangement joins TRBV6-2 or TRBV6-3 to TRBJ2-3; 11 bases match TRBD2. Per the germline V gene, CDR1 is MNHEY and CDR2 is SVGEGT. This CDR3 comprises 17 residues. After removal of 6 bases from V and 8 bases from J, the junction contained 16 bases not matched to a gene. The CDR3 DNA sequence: TGTGCCAGCAGCCCCCTCATGATAGCGGGGGGGCCCGGTACGCAGTATTTT. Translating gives CASSPLMIAGGPGTQYF.

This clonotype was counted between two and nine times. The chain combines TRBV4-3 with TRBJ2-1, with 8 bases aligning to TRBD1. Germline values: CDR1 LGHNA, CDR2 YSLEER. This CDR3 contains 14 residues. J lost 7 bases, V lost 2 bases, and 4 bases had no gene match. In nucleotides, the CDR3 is TGCGCCAGCAGCCAACGGACAGGGATGAATGAGCAGTTCTTC. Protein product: CASSQRTGMNEQFF.